Listed here are 2 T cell receptor beta chains from one sample, sequenced in a study of early T cells in non-severe SARS-CoV-2 infection. TCRdb re-called the 5' RACE reads through MiXCR, storing one row per CDR3 protein. The data contain roughly 80,000 distinct CDR3 sequences, over 12% of them singletons. Sample: whole blood. These receptors were collected from an adult who was a healthcare worker with PCR-confirmed SARS-CoV-2 infection or an uninfected control (not recorded which).

In this sample, this clonotype turned up a few times. The chain is built from TRBV2 and TRBJ1-5; D perhaps matches TRBD1 (6 bases). Germline loops: CDR1 SNHLY, CDR2 FYNNEI. V gave up 6 bases and J gave up 0 bases, with 12 bases separating them. The CDR3 contains 15 residues. This CDR3 reads CASSKQGNSNQPQHF. The CDR3, as DNA: TGTGCCAGCAGCAAACAGGGTAATAGCAATCAGCCCCAGCATTTT.

This clonotype was recorded only once. The rearrangement uses TRBV29-1 and TRBJ2-1; 9 positions agree with TRBD2. The CDR3 has 14 amino acids. The V gene's germline CDR1 is SQVTM and CDR2 ANQGSEA. V shed 5 bases and J 7 bases; nucleotides not matched to a gene: 9. CDR3 region: CSVKSAGGRNEQFF. The CDR3 region has the DNA TGCAGCGTTAAGTCTGCGGGAGGGAGAAATGAGCAGTTCTTC.